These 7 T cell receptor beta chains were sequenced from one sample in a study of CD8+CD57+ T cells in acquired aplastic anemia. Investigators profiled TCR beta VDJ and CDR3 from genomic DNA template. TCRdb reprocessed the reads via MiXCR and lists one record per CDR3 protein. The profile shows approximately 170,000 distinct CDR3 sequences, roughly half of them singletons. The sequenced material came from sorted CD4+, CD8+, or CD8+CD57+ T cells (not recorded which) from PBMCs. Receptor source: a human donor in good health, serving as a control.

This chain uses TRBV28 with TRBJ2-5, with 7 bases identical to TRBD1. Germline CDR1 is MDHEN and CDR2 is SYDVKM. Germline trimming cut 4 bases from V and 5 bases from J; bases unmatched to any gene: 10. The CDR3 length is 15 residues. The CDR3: CASSSGQFLGETQYF. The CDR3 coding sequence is TGTGCCAGCAGTTCGGGACAGTTCCTAGGGGAGACCCAGTACTTC.

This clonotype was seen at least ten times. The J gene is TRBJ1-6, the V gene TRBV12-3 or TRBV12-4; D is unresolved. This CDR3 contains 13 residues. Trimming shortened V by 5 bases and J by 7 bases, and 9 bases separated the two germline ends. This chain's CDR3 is CASSGEGNSPLHF. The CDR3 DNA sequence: TGTGCCAGCAGTGGGGAAGGAAATTCACCCCTCCACTTT.

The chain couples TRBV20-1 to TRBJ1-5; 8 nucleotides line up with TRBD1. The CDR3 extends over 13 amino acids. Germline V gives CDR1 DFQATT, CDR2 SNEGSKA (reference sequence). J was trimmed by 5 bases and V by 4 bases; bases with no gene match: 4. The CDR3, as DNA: TGCAGTGCTAAGACAGGGGTCGATCAGCCCCAGCATTTT. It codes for CSAKTGVDQPQHF.

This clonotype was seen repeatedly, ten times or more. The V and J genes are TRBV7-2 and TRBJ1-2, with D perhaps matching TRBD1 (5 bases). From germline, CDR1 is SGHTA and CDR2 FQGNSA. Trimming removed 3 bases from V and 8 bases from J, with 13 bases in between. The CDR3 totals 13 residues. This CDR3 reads CASSFKGTGGYTF. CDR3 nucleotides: TGTGCCAGCAGCTTCAAGGGGACGGGAGGCTACACCTTC. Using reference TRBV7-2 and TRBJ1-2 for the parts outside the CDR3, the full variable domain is GAGVSQSPSNKVTEKGKDVELRCDPISGHTALYWYRQSLGQGLEFLIYFQGNSAPDKSGLPSDRFSAERTGGSVSTLTIQRTQQEDSAVYLCASSFKGTGGYTFGSGTRLTVV.

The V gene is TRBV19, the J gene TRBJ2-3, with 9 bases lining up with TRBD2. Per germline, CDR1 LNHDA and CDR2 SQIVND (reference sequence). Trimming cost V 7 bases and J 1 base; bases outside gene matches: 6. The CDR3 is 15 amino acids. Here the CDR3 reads CASKQTSGGTDTQYF. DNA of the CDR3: TGTGCCAGTAAACAGACTAGCGGTGGCACAGATACGCAGTATTTT.

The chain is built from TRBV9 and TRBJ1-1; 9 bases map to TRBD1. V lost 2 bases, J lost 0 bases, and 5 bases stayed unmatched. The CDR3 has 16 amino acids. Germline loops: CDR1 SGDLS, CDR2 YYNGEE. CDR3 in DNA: TGTGCCAGCAGCGTGGGGGGACAGGGTATGAACACTGAAGCTTTCTTT. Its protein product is CASSVGGQGMNTEAFF.

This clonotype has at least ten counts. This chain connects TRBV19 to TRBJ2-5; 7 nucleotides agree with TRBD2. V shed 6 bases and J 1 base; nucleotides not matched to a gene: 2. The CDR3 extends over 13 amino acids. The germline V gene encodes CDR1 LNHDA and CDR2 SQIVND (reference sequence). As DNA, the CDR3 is TGTGCCAGTAGCGGGGGGATCCAAGAGACCCAGTACTTC. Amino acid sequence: CASSGGIQETQYF.